A single sample is the source of the 28 T cell receptor beta chains below, sequenced in a study of blood T cell repertoires in COVID-19. TCRdb's table, derived via immunoSEQ multiplex PCR, lists solely in-frame clones and lacks some. Here the sample spans approximately 150,000 clones, more than 65% being singletons. Sequenced input: peripheral blood. All receptors derive from a woman aged 55-70 years with COVID-19, enrolled during active disease.

The chain links TRBV11-2 to TRBJ2-4; D not resolved. V lost 6 bases, J lost 0 bases, and 3 bases lay in between. The germline V gene has CDR1 SGHAT and CDR2 FQNNGV. The CDR3 loop spans 12 amino acids. CDR3 nucleotide sequence: TGTGCCAGCAGTCAAGCCAAAAACATTCAGTACTTC. As protein: CASSQAKNIQYF. Combining the CDR3 with reference TRBV11-2 and TRBJ2-4 gives the whole variable domain EAGVAQSPRYKIIEKRQSVAFWCNPISGHATLYWYQQILGQGPKLLIQFQNNGVVDDSQLPKDRFSAERLKGVDSTLKIQPAKLEDSAVYLCASSQAKNIQYFGAGTRLSVL.

This rearrangement joins TRBV25-1 to TRBJ2-2; 8 nucleotides line up with TRBD1. The germline gives CDR1 MGHDK, CDR2 SYGVNS. The CDR3 extends over 17 amino acids. J gave up 3 bases and V 7 bases, and 13 bases lay outside the gene matches. The CDR3 sequence is CASTGTGLNGDTGELFF. CDR3 DNA sequence: TGTGCCAGCACCGGGACAGGCCTAAATGGGGACACCGGGGAGCTGTTTTTT.

The chain combines TRBV24-1 with TRBJ2-3; 7 bases line up with TRBD1. The CDR3 runs 13 residues. After removal of 6 bases from V and 4 bases from J, the junction contained 3 bases not matched to a gene. Germline lookup yields CDR1 KGHDR and CDR2 SFDVKD. CDR3 nucleotide sequence: TGTGCCACCAGTCTTCAGGGGGCAGATACGCAGTATTTT. This translates into CATSLQGADTQYF.

The rearrangement links TRBV6-4 to TRBJ2-1; 11 bases agree with TRBD2. The CDR3 loop spans 15 amino acids. V gave up 3 bases and J gave up 7 bases; unmatched junction bases: 5. The germline gives CDR1 MRHNA, CDR2 SNTAGT. CDR3 in DNA: TGTGCCAGCAGTGAATCGGCTAGCGGGAGGAATGAGCAGTTCTTC. As protein: CASSESASGRNEQFF.

The chain is built from TRBV3-1 (or the pseudogene TRBV3-2) and TRBJ2-1; 11 bases match TRBD2. The CDR3 loop spans 18 amino acids. Germline CDR1 reads LGHDT; CDR2 reads YNNKEL (reference sequence). V dropped 0 bases and J dropped 3; count of bases not matched to a gene: 7. The CDR3 region has the DNA TGTGCCAGCAGCCAAGACCCCCCCGGGACTAGCGGCTACAATGAGCAGTTCTTC. Protein: CASSQDPPGTSGYNEQFF.

V is TRBV10-1 and J is TRBJ2-1; 8 bases match TRBD2. The germline V gene encodes CDR1 WNHNN and CDR2 SYGVQD (reference sequence). Unmatched junction bases numbered 4, after V lost 0 bases and J lost 3 bases. There are 16 residues in the CDR3. CDR3 in amino acids: CASSESIAGGYNEQFF. CDR3 in DNA: TGCGCCAGCAGTGAGTCGATCGCGGGGGGCTACAATGAGCAGTTCTTC.

J is TRBJ2-1 and V is TRBV3-1 (or the pseudogene TRBV3-2), with TRBD2 as a possible D gene (5 bases). Between the trimmed V and J ends, which lost 9 bases and 8 bases, there was a span of 17 bases. CDR3 length: 13 amino acids. Germline V gene sequence: CDR1 LGHDT, CDR2 YNNKEL (reference sequence). The CDR3 coding sequence is TGTGCCAGTTTTTCCGCGGGTAGTCATGAGCAGTTCTTC. Translated: CASFSAGSHEQFF.

The V gene is TRBV24-1, the J gene TRBJ2-5, with a tentative D call TRBD2 (6 bases). The V gene's germline CDR1 is KGHDR and CDR2 SFDVKD. This CDR3 contains 15 residues. Trimming removed 0 bases from V and 2 bases from J, with 9 bases in between. The DNA of the CDR3 is TGTGCCACCAGTGATTTGAAGGCGGGGCAAGAGACCCAGTACTTC. Translation: CATSDLKAGQETQYF.

V and J are TRBV9 and TRBJ2-1; D uncertain. The length of the CDR3 is 12 residues. V lost 0 bases to trimming and J lost 7 bases, with 5 bases between them. Germline loops: CDR1 SGDLS, CDR2 YYNGEE. The CDR3 sequence: CASSVVQNEQFF. The CDR3 DNA is TGTGCCAGCAGCGTAGTACAGAATGAGCAGTTCTTC.

The chain has TRBV12-5 and TRBJ2-2; 7 bases align to TRBD2. V lost 7 bases, J lost 3 bases, and 2 bases stayed unmatched. Per germline, CDR1 LGHNT and CDR2 FRNRAP. CDR3 length: 13 amino acids. The DNA of the CDR3 is TGTGCTAGTGTTGGGGGGGACACCGGGGAGCTGTTTTTT. Translated, it gives CASVGGDTGELFF. Supplemented by reference TRBV12-5 and TRBJ2-2, the full variable domain reads DARVTQTPRHKVTEMGQEVTMRCQPILGHNTVFWYRQTMMQGLELLAYFRNRAPLDDSGMPKDRFSAEMPDATLATLKIQPSEPRDSAVYFCASVGGDTGELFFGEGSRLTVL.

The CDR3 sequence is CASSLTRGGLEAFF. DNA for the CDR3: TGTGCCAGCAGCTTAACTCGGGGAGGCCTTGAAGCTTTCTTT. The chain carries TRBV11-1 and TRBJ1-1; unclear D gene. Trimming pared 2 bases from V and 7 bases from J, leaving 14 bases between. Germline CDR1 SGHAT, CDR2 FQDESV (reference sequence). This CDR3 comprises 14 residues.

The rearrangement links TRBV5-1 to TRBJ1-4; TRBD1 agrees at 7 bases. J lost 4 bases, V lost 0 bases, and 6 bases had no gene match. CDR3 length equals 16 residues. The V gene's germline CDR1 is SGHRS and CDR2 YFSETQ. CDR3 DNA sequence: TGCGCCAGCAGCTTGGCCCCGGGACAGCTTAATGAAAAACTGTTTTTT. This sequence encodes CASSLAPGQLNEKLFF.

The J gene is TRBJ2-2, the V gene TRBV19, with a possible D match to TRBD1 (6 bases). V was trimmed by 5 bases and J by 5 bases, leaving 18 bases between them. The CDR3 runs to 16 residues. The germline CDR1 and CDR2 sequences are LNHDA and SQIVND (reference sequence). Written as DNA, the CDR3 is TGTGCCAGTAGTCGTGTAGGGGGAGCTGGGACCGGGGAGCTGTTTTTT. This codes for CASSRVGGAGTGELFF.

V gene TRBV28 combines with J gene TRBJ1-1; 10 nucleotides line up with TRBD1. From germline, CDR1 is MDHEN and CDR2 SYDVKM. V shed 7 bases, J shed 1 base, and the junction held 15 bases outside the gene matches. The CDR3 totals 18 residues. The CDR3 bases are TGTGCCAGCACCTCCCCGGGACAGGGGCCAGGGGGGAACACTGAAGCTTTCTTT. Its protein is CASTSPGQGPGGNTEAFF.

V usage is TRBV6-4 and J usage is TRBJ2-1, with 8 bases matching TRBD2. The J segment lost 4 bases and the V segment lost 0 bases, leaving 2 bases of the junction unmatched. The CDR3 covers 15 residues. Per the germline V gene, CDR1 is MRHNA and CDR2 is SNTAGT. CDR3 sequence reads: CASSDSTSGYNEQFF. In DNA form, the CDR3 reads TGTGCCAGCAGTGACTCTACTAGCGGATACAATGAGCAGTTCTTC.

This chain joins TRBV28 and TRBJ1-5, with D uncertain. Between the trimmed V and J ends, which lost 7 bases and 4 bases, there was a span of 11 bases. The germline V gene has CDR1 MDHEN and CDR2 SYDVKM. The CDR3 length is 13 residues. The CDR3 nucleotides read TGTGCCAGCAACACGGGTCTGAATCAGCCCCAGCATTTT. It yields the protein CASNTGLNQPQHF.

The chain is built from TRBV30 and TRBJ2-7, with D perhaps TRBD2 (6 bases). The CDR3 spans 13 residues. CDR1 and CDR2 from the germline V gene are GTSNPN and SVGIG (reference sequence). Trimming took 0 bases from V and 3 from J, leaving 9 bases between them. In nucleotides, the CDR3 is TGTGCCTGGAGTGTTGGTAGCGGCTACGAGCAGTACTTC. Protein product: CAWSVGSGYEQYF.

The DNA for the CDR3 is TGTGCCAGCAGTGTTAGCGGGGAAACCGGGGAGCTGTTTTTT. The encoded protein is CASSVSGETGELFF. The chain links TRBV6-4 to TRBJ2-2; 8 nucleotides line up with TRBD2. This CDR3 is built from 14 residues. The junction had 3 bases not matched to a gene; V was cut back by 4 bases and J by 5 bases. The germline CDR1 and CDR2 sequences are MRHNA and SNTAGT.

The chain couples TRBV4-1 to TRBJ1-2, with D tentatively TRBD1 (6 bases). The CDR3 runs 14 residues. V was shortened by 2 bases and J by 4 bases, with 11 bases between the two germline ends. Germline CDR1 and CDR2: MGHRA and YSYEKL. As DNA, the CDR3 is TGCGCCAGCAGCCAAAGCACAGGGATCTATGGCTACACCTTC. This gives the protein CASSQSTGIYGYTF.

The V and J genes are TRBV5-4 and TRBJ1-6; D is uncertain. CDR3 length: 15 amino acids. V was pared by 0 bases and J by 10 bases, with 14 bases between. Germline V CDR1 and CDR2: SGHNT, YYREEE (reference sequence). The CDR3: CASSLDRGSNSPLHF. The CDR3 DNA is TGTGCCAGCAGCTTGGATCGGGGATCCAACTCACCCCTCCACTTT.

The CDR3 DNA reads as TGTGCCAGCGCCTCTCTACAGGGGGCTGGGGAGACCCAGTACTTC. This sequence encodes CASASLQGAGETQYF. The gene calls are TRBV25-1 and TRBJ2-5; 9 bases agree with TRBD1. Germline V gene lookup returns CDR1 MGHDK and CDR2 SYGVNS. Trimming took 8 bases from V and 5 from J; bases not matched to a gene: 12. CDR3 length: 15 residues.

Of note for this clone: Different DNA sequences within this sample yield the same CDR3. The rearrangement joins TRBV7-2 to TRBJ2-7; a weak D match, TRBD2 (5 bases). In germline, CDR1 is SGHTA, CDR2 FQGNSA. V was pared by 0 bases and J by 0 bases, with 6 bases between. The CDR3 is made up of 14 amino acids. CDR3 amino acids: CASSLAGVSYEQYF. The CDR3 DNA follows: TGTGCCAGCAGCTTAGCCGGGGTCTCCTACGAGCAGTACTTC.

V and J are TRBV6-5 and TRBJ2-2; TRBD2 is a possible D gene (6 bases). CDR1 and CDR2 (germline): MNHEY, SVGAGI. The CDR3 consists of 15 residues. Trimming cost V 5 bases and J 1 base, with 11 bases left between them. CDR3 residues: CASSKTRGNTGELFF. DNA for the CDR3: TGTGCCAGCAGTAAGACTAGAGGGAACACCGGGGAGCTGTTTTTT.

CDR3 region: CASSQDIASGRANEQFF. In nucleotides, the CDR3 is TGCGCCAGCAGCCAAGATATTGCTAGCGGGAGGGCCAATGAGCAGTTCTTC. The V call is TRBV4-3, the J call TRBJ2-1; 12 nucleotides line up with TRBD2. CDR1 and CDR2 from the germline V gene are LGHNA and YSLEER. J gave up 6 bases and V 0 bases, and 6 bases lay outside the gene matches. The CDR3 covers 17 residues.

This clone has just a few counts. The rearrangement joins TRBV13 to TRBJ2-1; maybe TRBD2 (5 bases). CDR3 length: 11 amino acids. From germline, CDR1 is PRHDT and CDR2 FYEKMQ (reference sequence). V gave up 4 bases and J gave up 9 bases, with 7 bases separating them. The DNA of the CDR3 is TGTGCCAGCAGCTCCCGGGGTGAGCAGTTCTTC. Translation: CASSSRGEQFF.

The rearrangement joins TRBV9 to TRBJ2-2; 10 nucleotides agree with TRBD2. This CDR3 contains 16 residues. J lost 1 base, V lost 1 base, and 1 base had no gene match. Germline V gene lookup returns CDR1 SGDLS and CDR2 YYNGEE. The CDR3 nucleotides are TGTGCCAGCAGCGTAATAGCGGGGGGGAACACCGGGGAGCTGTTTTTT. Its protein product is CASSVIAGGNTGELFF.

This chain connects TRBV19 to TRBJ2-3, with a possible D match to TRBD2 (5 bases). Deletions cut 8 bases from V and 6 bases from J, with 15 bases between. Germline V gives CDR1 LNHDA, CDR2 SQIVND (reference sequence). There are 13 residues in the CDR3. In DNA, the CDR3 is TGTGCCAGTTGTGTGCGGGCGACCGATACGCAGTATTTT. It yields the protein CASCVRATDTQYF.

This chain connects TRBV18 to TRBJ2-5; D may be TRBD2 (5 bases). The CDR3 sequence is 16 residues long. Germline CDR1 KGHSH, CDR2 LQKENI. Deletions cut 2 bases from V and 5 bases from J, with 18 bases between. The CDR3: CASSPSVLAWEETQYF. In DNA form, the CDR3 reads TGTGCCAGCTCACCATCAGTTTTAGCTTGGGAGGAGACCCAGTACTTC.